The TCR beta chain described here comes from a study of blood T cells in healthy people across ages. Ranging in age from roughly 6 to 100, the donors were healthy Caucasian individuals from Russia. This clonotype showed up just once. PCR was performed a second time for about 7 to 12 cycles using a sample-barcoded 5' primer and a J-beta primer mix. Via MiXCR, TCRdb re-called the 5' RACE reads, giving one row per CDR3 protein. The top ten clones hold 30% of a sample with hundreds of thousands of distinct CDR3 sequences, approximately 40% of them seen once. The trim removed 4 bases at V and 4 bases at J, leaving 10 bases unmatched. The CDR3 is 16 residues long. Per germline, CDR1 KGHDR and CDR2 SFDVKD.

This clonotype was sampled from a man aged 80 or over in good health. The specimen sequenced was blood. The chain links TRBV24-1 to TRBJ2-3; 7 nucleotides agree with TRBD1. The CDR3 is CATSEPRTGYSDTQYF. The DNA of the CDR3 is TGTGCCACCAGTGAACCCCGGACAGGATATTCAGATACGCAGTATTTT.